The next 28 T cell receptor beta chains were all read from a single sample in a study of blood T cells in healthy people across ages. With a J-beta primer mix and a sample-barcoded 5' primer, a second PCR ran roughly 6 to 11 cycles. One entry per CDR3 protein, called by TCRdb with MiXCR from the 5' RACE reads. The repertoire holds about 510,000 distinct CDR3 sequences, with about 27% as singletons. The same specimen was also included in a second study, on T cells of mothers and their children.

The sample consisted of blood. All receptors derive from a boy aged 2 to 10 in good health.

This chain uses TRBV3-1 with TRBJ2-7; the match to TRBD1 covers 7 bases. The J call may be wrong; the DNA end is better matched by TRBJ2-5. CDR1 is LGHDT and CDR2 is YNNKEL in the germline V gene (reference sequence). The CDR3 totals 15 residues. The CDR3 bases are TGTGCCAGCAGCCACCGGGACAGACTCCAAGAGACCCAGTACTTC. It specifies CASSHRDRLQETQYF.

Notes on this clonotype: Germline and junction disagree at one end, which may indicate a read error. The chain combines TRBV7-2 with TRBJ2-3; unclear D gene. The CDR3 sequence is 14 residues long. The germline V gene encodes CDR1 SGHTA and CDR2 FQGNSA. CDR3 coding DNA: TGTGCCAGCAGCTTAAGGGTCCGCACAGATACCCAGTATTTT. This gives the protein CASSLRVRTDTQYF.

This clonotype occurred once. The rearrangement links TRBV7-2 to TRBJ2-5; either TRBD1 or TRBD2 may fit D (6 bases each). The J call may be in error: the DNA end matches TRBJ2-7 better. From germline, CDR1 is SGHTA and CDR2 FQGNSA. CDR3 length: 17 residues. CDR3 DNA sequence: TGTGCCAGCAGCTTACCCGGGGGCGGGACTTTGGTCTACGAGCAGTACTTC. The encoded protein is CASSLPGGGTLVYEQYF.

This chain connects TRBV20-1 to TRBJ2-1; 8 nucleotides line up with TRBD2. The CDR3 consists of 16 residues. The germline CDR1 and CDR2 sequences are DFQATT and SNEGSKA (reference sequence). The J segment lost 2 bases and the V segment lost 3 bases, leaving 9 bases of the junction unmatched. The CDR3 loop is CSARKVSGSTYNEQFF. CDR3 nucleotides: TGCAGTGCTAGGAAGGTCAGCGGGAGCACCTACAATGAGCAGTTCTTC.

This rearrangement joins TRBV10-3 to TRBJ2-7, with D hard to call. The germline CDR1 and CDR2 sequences are ENHRY and SYGVKD. Trimming took 4 bases from V and 0 from J, leaving 7 bases between them. This CDR3 has 13 amino acids. The CDR3 is CAISAGLSYEQYF. In DNA, the CDR3 is TGTGCCATCAGTGCCGGCCTCTCCTACGAGCAGTACTTC.

This clonotype was detected a few times. The J gene is TRBJ2-1, the V gene TRBV5-1; D may be TRBD1 (5 bases). The assigned J gene may be wrong: the sequence end matches TRBJ2-7 better. This CDR3 region has 15 residues. Per germline, CDR1 SGHRS and CDR2 YFSETQ. Here the CDR3 DNA reads TGCGCCAGCAGCCCCCGTGGGGCAGGGTCCTACGAGCAGTACTTC. This sequence encodes CASSPRGAGSYEQYF.

The table lists this clonotype with a few counts. The J gene is TRBJ2-7, the V gene TRBV5-1; 12 bases map to TRBD2. CDR1 and CDR2 (germline): SGHRS, YFSETQ. The CDR3 spans 16 residues. Trimming cost V 4 bases and J 0 bases; bases outside gene matches: 5. CDR3 in DNA: TGCGCCAGCAGCGCCGGGACTAGCGGGTTCTCCTACGAGCAGTACTTC. This codes for CASSAGTSGFSYEQYF.

In its sample, this clonotype was seen a few times. Written as DNA, the CDR3 is TGCAGTGCTAGAGTAATCGCGGGATTAGATCCCGGGGAGCTGTTTTTT. Amino acids: CSARVIAGLDPGELFF. The chain recombines TRBV20-1 with TRBJ2-2; TRBD2 is a possible D gene (6 bases). The CDR3 is made up of 16 amino acids. Trimming removed 1 base at V and 6 bases at J, with 18 bases between. Germline CDR1 is DFQATT and CDR2 is SNEGSKA (reference sequence).

The V gene is TRBV6-6, the J gene TRBJ1-1; D remains unclear. The CDR3 loop spans 12 amino acids. Germline-derived CDR1 and CDR2 are MNHNY and SVGAGI (reference sequence). Trimming took 2 bases from V and 5 from J, leaving 6 bases between them. CDR3 residues: CASSYQNTEAFF. CDR3 DNA: TGTGCCAGCAGTTACCAGAATACTGAAGCTTTCTTT.

In the case of this clonotype: One junction end does not reproduce the germline sequence, and a read error may be involved. The V and J genes are TRBV20-1 and TRBJ2-5, with 14 nucleotides matching TRBD2. The CDR3 runs 16 residues. Germline lookup yields CDR1 DFQATT and CDR2 SNEGSKA (reference sequence). CDR3 in DNA: TGCAGTGCTAGATCCCGGACTAGCGGGGGGTTTAATGAGCAGTCCTTC. This encodes CSARSRTSGGFNEQSF.

The rearrangement joins TRBV29-1 to TRBJ1-5; 9 bases line up with TRBD1. CDR3 length: 14 residues. Germline V CDR1 and CDR2: SQVTM, ANQGSEA. V dropped 5 bases and J dropped 7; count of bases not matched to a gene: 9. The CDR3 DNA follows: TGCAGCGTTCAGGTTGGACAGGGGAAACAGCCCCAGCATTTT. This sequence encodes CSVQVGQGKQPQHF.

This clonotype has more than one count but fewer than ten. The chain is built from TRBV7-3 and TRBJ2-1; the match to TRBD2 covers 8 bases. Losses at the gene ends were 6 bases for V and 8 bases for J; bases not matched to a gene: 3. Germline V gives CDR1 SGHTA, CDR2 FQGTGA. The CDR3 loop spans 12 amino acids. The CDR3 sequence is CASSRSGDEQFF. CDR3 DNA sequence: TGTGCCAGCAGTCGTAGCGGGGATGAGCAGTTCTTC.

A note on this clonotype: An end of the junction does not agree with germline; a read error may underlie this. J is TRBJ2-6 and V is TRBV27, with a weak D call TRBD1 (6 bases). This CDR3 region has 16 residues. The germline V gene has CDR1 MNHEY and CDR2 SMNVEV (reference sequence). CDR3 nucleotide sequence: TGCGCCAGCAGTTTGGTGGGGGCGTCTGGGGCCAACGTCCTGACTTTC. Protein sequence: CASSLVGASGANVLTF.

The rearrangement uses TRBV3-1 and TRBJ1-2; D possibly corresponds to TRBD1 (5 bases). CDR1 is LGHDT and CDR2 is YNNKEL in the germline V gene (reference sequence). CDR3 length equals 13 residues. The V and J ends lost 1 base and 4 bases respectively, with 7 bases between them. CDR3 region: CASSQAGSYGYTF. Written as DNA, the CDR3 is TGTGCCAGCAGCCAAGCAGGGTCCTATGGCTACACCTTC.

This clonotype was counted between two and nine times. This rearrangement joins TRBV18 to TRBJ2-3; 8 nucleotides line up with TRBD1. This CDR3 is 13 amino acids long. Germline V gene sequence: CDR1 KGHSH, CDR2 LQKENI. The V segment lost 9 bases and the J segment 4 bases; nucleotides outside the gene matches: 6. The CDR3 sequence is CASSTGVADTQYF. The CDR3 bases are TGTGCCAGTTCGACAGGGGTGGCAGATACGCAGTATTTT. Drawing the rest from reference TRBV18 and TRBJ2-3, the complete variable domain is NAGVMQNPRHLVRRRGQEARLRCSPMKGHSHVYWYRQLPEEGLKFMVYLQKENIIDESGMPKERFSAEFPKEGPSILRIQQVVRGDSAAYFCASSTGVADTQYFGPGTRLTVL.

This clonotype was seen more than once but under ten times. The V gene is TRBV5-1, the J gene TRBJ2-7; TRBD2 might be the D (6 bases). Germline V lookup: CDR1 SGHRS, CDR2 YFSETQ. V lost 6 bases to trimming and J lost 5 bases, with 21 bases between them. The CDR3 runs 15 residues. The CDR3 DNA is TGCGCCAGCACTTCTCTTCCGGGGGTGCTTGACGAGCAGTACTTC. Translation: CASTSLPGVLDEQYF.

CDR3 coding DNA: TGCAGTGCTAGAGACCCTCTCCGGGCTGGTGGCTACGAGCAGTACTTC. Residues: CSARDPLRAGGYEQYF. The chain combines TRBV20-1 with TRBJ2-7; D is unclear. With 0 bases removed from V and 3 bases from J, the gap between germline ends came to 18 bases. The V gene's germline CDR1 is DFQATT and CDR2 SNEGSKA (reference sequence). The CDR3 covers 16 residues.

This clonotype was found many times. DNA for the CDR3: TGCAGCGCCGACAGCGCGAACACCGGGGAGCTGTTTTTT. This gives the protein CSADSANTGELFF. The rearrangement uses TRBV29-1 and TRBJ2-2; a possible D gene is TRBD1 (5 bases). Germline lookup yields CDR1 SQVTM and CDR2 ANQGSEA. Trimming took off 7 bases at V and 0 bases at J, with 9 bases between the two ends. The CDR3 spans 13 residues.

There are a few counts of this clonotype. The CDR3 loop is CSATDGLFRETQYF. CDR3 in DNA: TGCAGTGCTACGGACGGGCTCTTCCGAGAGACCCAGTACTTC. The chain couples TRBV20-1 to TRBJ2-5; D gene uncertain. V dropped 4 bases and J dropped 4 bases, with 16 bases sitting between them. This CDR3 region has 14 residues. The V gene's germline CDR1 is DFQATT and CDR2 SNEGSKA (reference sequence).

The J gene is TRBJ2-5, the V gene TRBV5-1; D remains unclear. V was shortened by 2 bases and J by 6 bases, with 5 bases between the two germline ends. CDR3 length: 11 residues. Germline V gives CDR1 SGHRS, CDR2 YFSETQ. The CDR3 spells CASSFTQTQYF. In DNA, the CDR3 is TGCGCCAGCAGCTTTACCCAGACCCAGTACTTC.

The chain carries TRBV3-1 and TRBJ2-7; the D gene is possibly TRBD2 (5 bases). V lost 5 bases, J lost 7 bases, and 18 bases lay in between. Germline CDR1 is LGHDT and CDR2 is YNNKEL (reference sequence). This CDR3 region has 14 residues. In DNA, the CDR3 is TGTGCCAGCAGCTCTCCGGGATTAGTCCGGGAGCAGTACTTC. Protein product: CASSSPGLVREQYF.

The CDR3 is CASSLERVETQYF. Written as DNA, the CDR3 is TGTGCCAGCAGCTTAGAGAGGGTTGAGACCCAGTACTTC. The gene calls are TRBV11-2 and TRBJ2-5; tentatively, D is TRBD2 (5 bases). Per the germline V gene, CDR1 is SGHAT and CDR2 is FQNNGV. The CDR3 is 13 amino acids. V was cut by 0 bases and J by 5 bases, with 7 bases left in between. Using reference TRBV11-2 and TRBJ2-5 for the parts outside the CDR3, the full variable domain is EAGVAQSPRYKIIEKRQSVAFWCNPISGHATLYWYQQILGQGPKLLIQFQNNGVVDDSQLPKDRFSAERLKGVDSTLKIQPAKLEDSAVYLCASSLERVETQYFGPGTRLLVL.

This clonotype was counted only a few times. Given the absence of the conserved phenylalanine or tryptophan at the CDR3 end, a read error is likely. The V call is TRBV3-1, the J call TRBJ1-2; D perhaps matches TRBD1 (5 bases). This CDR3 region has 13 residues. V lost 4 bases, J lost 5 bases, and 11 bases lay in between. In germline, CDR1 is LGHDT, CDR2 YNNKEL (reference sequence). CDR3 sequence reads: CASSPGVTYGYTL. The CDR3, as DNA: TGTGCCAGCAGCCCGGGGGTTACGTATGGCTACACCCTC.

The chain recombines TRBV20-1 with TRBJ2-7, with 9 bases identical to TRBD1. The germline V gene encodes CDR1 DFQATT and CDR2 SNEGSKA (reference sequence). The V gene end was trimmed by 6 bases and the J gene end by 1 base; junction bases not matched to a gene: 7. The CDR3 loop spans 14 amino acids. This CDR3 is CSANRGTGSYEQYF. The CDR3, as DNA: TGCAGTGCGAACCGGGGGACAGGGTCCTACGAGCAGTACTTC.

This clonotype was counted only a few times. The CDR3 loop reads CASSSAGNTEAFF. In DNA, the CDR3 is TGTGCCAGCAGTTCAGCAGGGAACACTGAAGCTTTCTTT. The chain combines TRBV27 with TRBJ1-1; D remains unclear. The germline V gene encodes CDR1 MNHEY and CDR2 SMNVEV (reference sequence). The CDR3 runs to 13 residues. V was shortened by 4 bases and J by 1 base, with 7 bases between the two germline ends.

This clonotype was observed a handful of times. V is TRBV12-3 or TRBV12-4 and J is TRBJ1-1; D remains unclear. V was clipped by 6 bases and J by 0 bases, with 8 bases between them. CDR3 length equals 13 residues. The CDR3, as DNA: TGTGCCAGCAGCTCCCGGGTGAACACTGAAGCTTTCTTT. Its protein product is CASSSRVNTEAFF.

This clonotype was seen only a few times. This chain connects TRBV12-3 or TRBV12-4 to TRBJ1-4, with D hard to call. This CDR3 has 13 residues. The ends were cut back, 6 bases at V and 8 bases at J, with 13 bases in the middle. CDR3 sequence reads: CASRPDLGEKLFF. The DNA of the CDR3 is TGTGCCAGCAGACCCGACTTGGGAGAAAAACTGTTTTTT.

This clonotype was found a few times. The rearrangement joins TRBV25-1 to TRBJ2-1, with 11 bases lining up with TRBD2. Germline-derived CDR1 and CDR2 are MGHDK and SYGVNS. This CDR3 comprises 16 residues. After removal of 0 bases from V and 7 bases from J, the junction contained 5 bases not matched to a gene. The CDR3 DNA sequence: TGTGCCAGCAGTGAATATTCTTCTAGCGGGAGGAATGAGCAGTTCTTC. Protein product: CASSEYSSSGRNEQFF.